This T cell receptor beta chain was recovered during a study of T cell responses to AZD1222 COVID-19 vaccine. Study-wide results and limits: Seropositive AZD1222 recipients at baseline numbered only five to seven. Females made up more of the donors, who were largely white British, and clonal diversity may have come out too low.

To note about this clone: Antigen specificity is unknown.

This CDR3 spans 17 amino acids. Germline values: CDR1 LGHNA, CDR2 YNFKEQ. V was clipped by 1 base and J by 6 bases; unmatched bases: 13. The repertoire was sequenced with immunoSEQ multiplex PCR; TCRdb's copy has only in-frame clones and lacks some. The table has 150,000 or so clones, 89% seen once; the top ten hold approximately 3.1%. This chain joins TRBV4-2 and TRBJ2-3; TRBD2 agrees at 7 bases. The sequence came from an adult in good health. The input for sequencing was peripheral blood, taken on day 0 of AZD1222 vaccination. CDR3 in amino acids: CASSQAQGIAGSDTQYF. CDR3 nucleotides: TGTGCCAGCAGCCAAGCCCAAGGGATAGCGGGTTCTGATACGCAGTATTTT.